This T cell receptor beta chain was profiled in a study of T cell repertoires in cytomegalovirus infection. TCRdb ran MiXCR on the reads and lists one entry per CDR3 protein. The repertoire holds 680,000 or so distinct CDR3 sequences, approximately 34% seen once, with 2.8% in the top ten. This clonotype was seen only a few times. The conserved phenylalanine or tryptophan is not found at the CDR3 terminus, so this likely reflects a read error. The sequence came from a human donor in good health (CMV status not recorded). Some clones in this sample may be carry-over from other donors' samples. Input material: PBMCs.

DNA of the CDR3: TGTGCCAGCAGTCGACTAGCGGGAGCCAAAAACATTCAGTACTTA. It yields the protein CASSRLAGAKNIQYL. V usage is TRBV28 and J usage is TRBJ2-4; 10 bases fit TRBD2. CDR1 MDHEN and CDR2 SYDVKM come from the germline V gene. This CDR3 is built from 15 residues. J gave up 0 bases and V 5 bases, and 1 base lay outside the gene matches.